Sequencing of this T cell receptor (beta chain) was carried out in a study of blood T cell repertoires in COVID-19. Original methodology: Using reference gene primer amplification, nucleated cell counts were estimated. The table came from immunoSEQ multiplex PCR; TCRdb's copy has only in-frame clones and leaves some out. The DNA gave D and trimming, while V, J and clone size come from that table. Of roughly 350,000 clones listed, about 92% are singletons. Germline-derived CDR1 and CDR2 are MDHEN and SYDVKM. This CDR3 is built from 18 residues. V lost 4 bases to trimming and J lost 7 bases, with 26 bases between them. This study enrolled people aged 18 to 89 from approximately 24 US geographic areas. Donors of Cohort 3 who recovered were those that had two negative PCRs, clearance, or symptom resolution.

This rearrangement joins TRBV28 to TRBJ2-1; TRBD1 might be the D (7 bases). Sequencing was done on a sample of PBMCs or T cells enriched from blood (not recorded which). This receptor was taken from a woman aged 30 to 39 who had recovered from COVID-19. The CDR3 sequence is CASSSYWTWRGRQNEQFF. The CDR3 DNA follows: TGTGCCAGCAGTTCGTATTGGACGTGGAGGGGGCGCCAAAATGAGCAGTTCTTC.